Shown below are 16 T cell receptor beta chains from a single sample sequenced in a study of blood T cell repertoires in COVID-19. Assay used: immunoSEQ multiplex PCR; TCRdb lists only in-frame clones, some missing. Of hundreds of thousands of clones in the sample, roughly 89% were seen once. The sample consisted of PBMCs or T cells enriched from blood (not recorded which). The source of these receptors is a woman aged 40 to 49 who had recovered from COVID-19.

This CDR3 reads CASSLAGIPSYEQYF. DNA of the CDR3: TGTGCCAGCAGCTTGGCAGGGATCCCCTCCTACGAGCAGTACTTC. V usage is TRBV5-6 and J usage is TRBJ2-7; TRBD1 is a possible D gene (5 bases). CDR1 is SGHDT, CDR2 YYEEEE, per germline. V lost 0 bases, J lost 0 bases, and 10 bases lay in between. The CDR3 covers 15 residues.

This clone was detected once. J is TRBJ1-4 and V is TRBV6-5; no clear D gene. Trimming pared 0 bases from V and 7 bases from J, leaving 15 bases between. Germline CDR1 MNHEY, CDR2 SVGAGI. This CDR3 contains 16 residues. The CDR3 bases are TGTGCCAGCAGTTACTCGGAGGGCGGGATGCGTGAAAAACTGTTTTTT. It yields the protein CASSYSEGGMREKLFF.

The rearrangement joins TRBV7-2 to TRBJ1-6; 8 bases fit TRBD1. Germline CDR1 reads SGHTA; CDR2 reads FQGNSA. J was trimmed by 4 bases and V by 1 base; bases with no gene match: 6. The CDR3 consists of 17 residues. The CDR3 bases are TGTGCCAGCAGCTTAGTCGGACAGGGTGGTTATAATTCACCCCTCCACTTT. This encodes CASSLVGQGGYNSPLHF.

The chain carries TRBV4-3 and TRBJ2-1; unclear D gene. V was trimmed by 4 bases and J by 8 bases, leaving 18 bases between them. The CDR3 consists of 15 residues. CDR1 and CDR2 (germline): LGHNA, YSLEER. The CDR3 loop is CASSLGVGGHDEQFF. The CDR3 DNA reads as TGCGCCAGCAGCCTCGGTGTAGGTGGGCACGATGAGCAGTTCTTC.

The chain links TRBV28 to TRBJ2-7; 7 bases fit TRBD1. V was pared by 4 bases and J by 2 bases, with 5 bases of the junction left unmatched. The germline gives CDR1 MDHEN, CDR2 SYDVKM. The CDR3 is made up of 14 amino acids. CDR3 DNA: TGTGCCAGCAGTTACCTGGGACAGACCTACGAGCAGTACTTC. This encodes CASSYLGQTYEQYF.

The CDR3 loop is CASSLPGSSYEQYF. CDR3 bases: TGTGCCAGCAGCTTACCGGGGAGCTCCTACGAGCAGTACTTC. The chain is built from TRBV11-2 and TRBJ2-7; D might be TRBD2 (5 bases). The CDR3 totals 14 residues. Trimming stripped 2 bases from V and 0 bases from J, with 8 bases between. From germline, CDR1 is SGHAT and CDR2 FQNNGV.

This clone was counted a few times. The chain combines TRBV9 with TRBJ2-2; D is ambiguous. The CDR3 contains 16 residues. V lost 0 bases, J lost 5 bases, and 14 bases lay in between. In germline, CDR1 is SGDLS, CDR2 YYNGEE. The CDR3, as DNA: TGTGCCAGCAGCGTAGTCGGAACACTCGGGACCGGGGAGCTGTTTTTT. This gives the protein CASSVVGTLGTGELFF.

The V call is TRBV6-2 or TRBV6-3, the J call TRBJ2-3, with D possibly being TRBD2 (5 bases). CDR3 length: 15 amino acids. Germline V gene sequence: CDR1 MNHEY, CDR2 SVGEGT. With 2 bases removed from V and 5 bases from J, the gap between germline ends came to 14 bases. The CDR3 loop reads CASSYRVDGVDTQYF. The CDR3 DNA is TGTGCCAGCAGTTACAGGGTGGACGGGGTAGATACGCAGTATTTT.

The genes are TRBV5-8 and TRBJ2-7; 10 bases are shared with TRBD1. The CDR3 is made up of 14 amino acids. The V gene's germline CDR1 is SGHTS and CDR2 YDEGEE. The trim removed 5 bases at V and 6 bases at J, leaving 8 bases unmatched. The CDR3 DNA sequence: TGTGCCAGCAGAACGACAGGGGGCGCATTCGAGCAGTACTTC. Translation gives CASRTTGGAFEQYF.

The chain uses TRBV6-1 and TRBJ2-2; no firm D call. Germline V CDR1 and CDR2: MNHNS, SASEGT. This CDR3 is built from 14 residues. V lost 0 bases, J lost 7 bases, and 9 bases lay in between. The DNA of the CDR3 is TGTGCCAGCAGTGAAGCCTATATCGTCGGGGAGCTGTTTTTT. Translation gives CASSEAYIVGELFF.

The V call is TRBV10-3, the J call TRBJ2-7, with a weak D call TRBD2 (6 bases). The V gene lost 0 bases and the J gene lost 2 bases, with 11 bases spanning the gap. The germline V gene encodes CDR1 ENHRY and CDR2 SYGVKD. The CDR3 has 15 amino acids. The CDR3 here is CAISESGTHAYEQYF. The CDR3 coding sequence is TGTGCCATCAGTGAGTCCGGGACTCACGCCTACGAGCAGTACTTC.

This CDR3 is CASSVQGGQETQYF. In DNA form, the CDR3 reads TGCGCCAGCAGCGTCCAGGGAGGGCAAGAGACCCAGTACTTC. The rearrangement joins TRBV5-1 to TRBJ2-5, with 7 bases lining up with TRBD2. Germline CDR1 is SGHRS and CDR2 is YFSETQ. The CDR3 sequence is 14 residues long. The ends lost 4 bases at V and 2 bases at J; junction bases unmatched: 5.

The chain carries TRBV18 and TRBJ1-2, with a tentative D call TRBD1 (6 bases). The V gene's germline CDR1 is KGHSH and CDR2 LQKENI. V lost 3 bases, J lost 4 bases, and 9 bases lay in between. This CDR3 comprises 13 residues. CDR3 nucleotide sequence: TGTGCCAGCTCACCGGGGGCCCCCTATGGCTACACCTTC. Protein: CASSPGAPYGYTF.

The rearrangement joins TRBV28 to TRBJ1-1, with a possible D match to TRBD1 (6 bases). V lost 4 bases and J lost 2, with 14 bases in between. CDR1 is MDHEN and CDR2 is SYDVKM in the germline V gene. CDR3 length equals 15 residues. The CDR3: CASSYHRGGNTEAFF. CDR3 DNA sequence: TGTGCCAGCAGTTACCATCGAGGGGGTAACACTGAAGCTTTCTTT.

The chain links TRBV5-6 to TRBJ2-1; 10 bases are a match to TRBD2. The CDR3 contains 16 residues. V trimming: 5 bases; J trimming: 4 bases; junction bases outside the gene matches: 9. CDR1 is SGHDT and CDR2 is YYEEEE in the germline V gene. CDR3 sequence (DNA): TGTGCCAGCAGTTCCAGCTGGACTAGCGGTTACAATGAGCAGTTCTTC. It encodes CASSSSWTSGYNEQFF.

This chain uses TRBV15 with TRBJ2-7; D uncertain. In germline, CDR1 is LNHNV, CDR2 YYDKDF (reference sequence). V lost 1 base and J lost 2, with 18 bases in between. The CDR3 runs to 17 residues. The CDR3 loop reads CATSRVGEGGLTYEQYF. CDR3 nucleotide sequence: TGTGCCACCAGCAGAGTGGGTGAAGGCGGATTAACCTACGAGCAGTACTTC.